This TCR beta chain was recorded in a study of cytomegalovirus exposure and HLA in healthy donors. Notes on the study in general: Among the CMV-associated chains, three were confirmed in vitro as specific for CMV antigens. Most TCRs appeared rarely, but some public TCRs recurred in many donors.

Produced via immunoSEQ multiplex PCR; TCRdb's table is partial and in-frame only. This table has some 320,000 clones, 75% to 90% appearing once. The donors were members of the roughly 120-subject validation cohort (separate from the roughly 700-subject first cohort). Of note for this clone: As yet, its antigen is unknown.

The sequenced sample was PBMCs. This TCR was recovered from a young woman in good health and CMV-seropositive.

The CDR3 spells CASSPLADLNTEAFF. CDR3 sequence (DNA): TGTGCCAGCAGTCCCTTGGCAGACCTGAACACTGAAGCTTTCTTT. The rearrangement uses TRBV28 and TRBJ1-1, with D unresolved. Per germline, CDR1 MDHEN and CDR2 SYDVKM. V was cut by 5 bases and J by 0 bases, with 13 bases left in between. This CDR3 has 15 residues.